This TCR beta chain was profiled in a study of T-cell memory formation after mild COVID-19. Whole-study context: TCR clusters were mostly confined to one donor each.

TCRdb reprocessed the 5' RACE reads via MiXCR and lists one record per CDR3 protein. The table includes roughly 370,000 distinct CDR3 sequences, 16% detected once. The sequence came from a man younger than 35 who had mild COVID-19 (a few samples of this study predate the infection). Cell type and time point are not known. The source material was PBMCs or a T cell subset sorted from them (not recorded which).

The CDR3 DNA is TGCAGTGCCCCCCAGATGGGACAGCGCAATCAGCCCCAGCATTTT. This gives the protein CSAPQMGQRNQPQHF. J is TRBJ1-5 and V is TRBV20-1, with 7 bases identical to TRBD1. Trimming took 6 bases from V and 2 from J; bases not matched to a gene: 10. The length of the CDR3 is 15 residues. CDR1 and CDR2 (germline): DFQATT, SNEGSKA (reference sequence).